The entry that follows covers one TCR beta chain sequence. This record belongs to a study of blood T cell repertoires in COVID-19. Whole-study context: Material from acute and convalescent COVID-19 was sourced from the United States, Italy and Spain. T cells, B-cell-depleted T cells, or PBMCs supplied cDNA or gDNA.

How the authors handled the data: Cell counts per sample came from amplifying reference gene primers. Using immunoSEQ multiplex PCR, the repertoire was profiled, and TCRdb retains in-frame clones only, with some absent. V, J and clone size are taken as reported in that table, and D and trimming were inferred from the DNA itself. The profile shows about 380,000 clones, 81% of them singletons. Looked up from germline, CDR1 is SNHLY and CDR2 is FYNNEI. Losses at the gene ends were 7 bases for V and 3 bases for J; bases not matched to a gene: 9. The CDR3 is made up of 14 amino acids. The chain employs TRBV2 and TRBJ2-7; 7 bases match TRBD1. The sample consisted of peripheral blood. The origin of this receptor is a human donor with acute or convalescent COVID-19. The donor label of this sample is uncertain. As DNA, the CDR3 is TGTGCCAGCACCCGTGAGGACAGGAGCTACGAGCAGTACTTC. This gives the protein CASTREDRSYEQYF.